This T cell receptor beta chain was sequenced in a study of blood T cell repertoires in COVID-19. The CDR3 extends over 14 amino acids. Per germline, CDR1 SGDLS and CDR2 YYNGEE. V shed 6 bases, J shed 2 bases, and the junction held 4 bases outside the gene matches. Libraries were prepared by immunoSEQ multiplex PCR; TCRdb keeps only in-frame clonotypes and omits some of them. The data hold 180,000 or so clones, with 84% observed a single time. This clonotype was sampled from a middle-aged man who had recovered from COVID-19. This sequence joins TRBV9 and TRBJ2-1, with 8 bases that match TRBD2. Sequencing used peripheral blood. The DNA for the CDR3 is TGTGCCAGCACCCCAGCGGGGGCCTACAATGAGCAGTTCTTC. It specifies CASTPAGAYNEQFF. The complete variable domain, with remaining parts taken from reference TRBV9 and TRBJ2-1, reads DSGVTQTPKHLITATGQRVTLRCSPRSGDLSVYWYQQSLDQGLQFLIQYYNGEERAKGNILERFSAQQFPDLHSELNLSSLELGDSALYFCASTPAGAYNEQFFGPGTRLTVL.